These 18 T cell receptor beta chains were sequenced from one sample in a study of a mutant IDH1 vaccine in newly diagnosed glioma. Time point given: baseline, week 1 (first vaccination visit). As for treatment: pre-vaccination baseline after standard-of-care therapy. Profiled with immunoSEQ multiplex PCR; TCRdb holds only in-frame clones, not every one. The sample includes over 55,000 clones, 80% to 90% of them seen just once. This material consisted of peripheral blood mononuclear cells (PBMCs), taken from a glioma patient treated with radiotherapy, temozolomide or both. Receptor source: a woman between 18 and 29 years old with glioma. Some clones in this sample may be carry-over from other donors' samples.

The J gene is TRBJ2-7, the V gene TRBV12-5, with 11 bases lining up with TRBD2. CDR3 size: 15 residues. Germline CDR1 reads LGHNT; CDR2 reads FRNRAP. J was trimmed by 2 bases and V by 4 bases; bases with no gene match: 4. The CDR3 DNA is TGTGCTAGTGGTTCAAGGACTAGCGGGCCCTACGAGCAGTACTTC. It yields the protein CASGSRTSGPYEQYF. The whole variable domain, remainder taken from reference TRBV12-5 and TRBJ2-7, is DARVTQTPRHKVTEMGQEVTMRCQPILGHNTVFWYRQTMMQGLELLAYFRNRAPLDDSGMPKDRFSAEMPDATLATLKIQPSEPRDSAVYFCASGSRTSGPYEQYFGPGTRLTVT.

The gene calls are TRBV19 and TRBJ2-3, with D tentatively TRBD2 (6 bases). CDR3 length equals 14 residues. Germline V lookup: CDR1 LNHDA, CDR2 SQIVND (reference sequence). Trimming stripped 1 base from V and 7 bases from J, with 12 bases between. CDR3 nucleotide sequence: TGTGCCAGTAGTATAGGAGGAGGGAGGCATACGCAGTATTTT. Amino acids: CASSIGGGRHTQYF.

J is TRBJ1-1 and V is TRBV14; D is unresolved. Trimming took 4 bases from V and 0 from J, leaving 0 bases between them. The germline gives CDR1 SGHDN, CDR2 FVKESK. This CDR3 region has 11 residues. This CDR3 is CASSLNTEAFF. The DNA of the CDR3 is TGTGCCAGCAGCCTGAACACTGAAGCTTTCTTT.

The chain is built from TRBV30 and TRBJ2-3; D is perhaps TRBD2 (5 bases). CDR3 size: 11 residues. V lost 5 bases to trimming and J lost 5 bases, with 8 bases between them. Looked up from germline, CDR1 is GTSNPN and CDR2 is SVGIG (reference sequence). The CDR3 loop is CAWGEGDTQYF. CDR3 coding DNA: TGTGCCTGGGGTGAGGGAGATACGCAGTATTTT. Drawing the rest from reference TRBV30 and TRBJ2-3, the complete variable domain is SQTIHQWPATLVQPVGSPLSLECTVEGTSNPNLYWYRQAAGRGLQLLFYSVGIGQISSEVPQNLSASRPQDRQFILSSKKLLLSDSGFYLCAWGEGDTQYFGPGTRLTVL.

The V gene is TRBV5-1, the J gene TRBJ1-2; 8 nucleotides match TRBD1. Germline CDR1 and CDR2: SGHRS and YFSETQ. The V and J ends lost 4 bases and 0 bases, in that order; junction bases with no gene match: 5. This CDR3 comprises 15 residues. This chain's CDR3 is CASSTRTGTNYGYTF. CDR3 DNA: TGCGCCAGCAGCACCCGGACAGGGACTAACTATGGCTACACCTTC.

V is TRBV7-9 and J is TRBJ1-2; D is perhaps TRBD1 (6 bases). Germline V gives CDR1 SEHNR, CDR2 FQNEAQ (reference sequence). This CDR3 is 16 amino acids long. V lost 5 bases and J 8 bases, leaving 24 bases between the germline ends. The CDR3 reads CASSPRGTPSFGGYTF. In nucleotides, the CDR3 is TGTGCCAGCAGCCCGAGGGGGACACCGTCGTTCGGGGGCTACACCTTC.

J is TRBJ1-2 and V is TRBV5-1; 9 nucleotides agree with TRBD1. Per germline, CDR1 SGHRS and CDR2 YFSETQ. The CDR3 is 19 amino acids. The trim removed 6 bases at V and 4 bases at J, leaving 22 bases unmatched. CDR3 residues: CASTHRPATGGAIGYGYTF. In DNA form, the CDR3 reads TGCGCCAGCACTCATCGACCGGCGACAGGGGGGGCGATTGGCTATGGCTACACCTTC.

The genes are TRBV7-3 and TRBJ2-3, with no clear D. V lost 1 base to trimming and J lost 4 bases, with 6 bases between them. The germline CDR1 and CDR2 sequences are SGHTA and FQGTGA. The CDR3 length is 13 residues. In DNA, the CDR3 is TGTGCCAGCAGCTTAAGAAGGTCAGATACGCAGTATTTT. Translating it yields CASSLRRSDTQYF.

CDR3 nucleotides: TGTGCCAGCAGCTTAGGGGGGGGGCTCGGTAATGAGCAGTTCTTC. It yields the protein CASSLGGGLGNEQFF. V and J are TRBV7-2 and TRBJ2-1, with D maybe TRBD2 (7 bases). Trimming left V 1 base short and J 7 bases short, with 14 bases between. Germline CDR1 SGHTA, CDR2 FQGNSA. The CDR3 sequence is 15 residues long.

This chain uses TRBV4-1 with TRBJ2-1; TRBD1 matches at 7 bases. The junction had 18 bases not matched to a gene; V was cut back by 5 bases and J by 8 bases. The germline V gene has CDR1 MGHRA and CDR2 YSYEKL. The CDR3 covers 17 residues. Here the CDR3 reads CASSSRGPGARGDEQFF. The DNA of the CDR3 is TGCGCCAGCAGCTCAAGGGGGCCAGGGGCGCGAGGAGATGAGCAGTTCTTC.

This clone was detected only a few times. CDR3 DNA sequence: TGTGCCAGCAGCTTTTGGGGCGGTGGGAACACTGAAGCTTTCTTT. Encoded protein: CASSFWGGGNTEAFF. The rearrangement uses TRBV7-3 and TRBJ1-1, with a possible D match to TRBD1 (5 bases). Germline V lookup: CDR1 SGHTA, CDR2 FQGTGA. V was trimmed by 3 bases and J by 1 base, leaving 12 bases between them. CDR3 length: 15 residues.

The chain combines TRBV29-1 with TRBJ2-1; no definite D call. V was pared by 7 bases and J by 7 bases, with 8 bases between. Germline V gene sequence: CDR1 SQVTM, CDR2 ANQGSEA. The CDR3 covers 10 residues. CDR3 in amino acids: CSGGVNEQFF. CDR3 in DNA: TGCAGCGGTGGCGTGAATGAGCAGTTCTTC.

V gene TRBV14 combines with J gene TRBJ1-2; D gene unclear. CDR1 and CDR2 (germline): SGHDN, FVKESK. This CDR3 has 16 residues. Trimming removed 0 bases at V and 0 bases at J, with 11 bases between. The CDR3: CASSQEHLSANYGYTF. The CDR3 bases are TGTGCCAGCAGCCAAGAACATCTCAGTGCTAACTATGGCTACACCTTC.

The chain couples TRBV7-9 to TRBJ2-5; 12 bases are a match to TRBD2. After removal of 5 bases from V and 1 base from J, the junction contained 11 bases not matched to a gene. The V gene's germline CDR1 is SEHNR and CDR2 FQNEAQ (reference sequence). CDR3 size: 18 residues. CDR3 DNA: TGTGCCAGCAGCGCCCTTCTGGCTAGCGGGGGGGCCCAAGAGACCCAGTACTTC. Translating it yields CASSALLASGGAQETQYF.

This chain joins TRBV27 and TRBJ2-7; 8 bases line up with TRBD2. The length of the CDR3 is 11 residues. Germline V gene data show CDR1 as MNHEY and CDR2 as SMNVEV (reference sequence). V was pared by 8 bases and J by 6 bases, with 3 bases of the junction left unmatched. The CDR3 loop is CASSGGSEQYF. CDR3 nucleotides: TGTGCCAGCTCGGGAGGGTCCGAGCAGTACTTC.

The chain links TRBV19 to TRBJ1-5, with 9 bases that match TRBD1. Looked up from germline, CDR1 is LNHDA and CDR2 is SQIVND (reference sequence). CDR3 size: 14 residues. Trimming cost V 10 bases and J 3 bases; bases outside gene matches: 7. CDR3 sequence reads: CATSGQGYNQPQHF. The CDR3, as DNA: TGTGCCACTTCGGGACAGGGCTACAATCAGCCCCAGCATTTT.

This clone was seen ten or more times. The chain combines TRBV6-1 with TRBJ2-5; possibly TRBD1 or TRBD2 for D (5 bases each). The CDR3 runs 14 residues. Germline loops: CDR1 MNHNS, CDR2 SASEGT. The V gene lost 4 bases and the J gene lost 5 bases, with 14 bases spanning the gap. CDR3 DNA sequence: TGTGCCAGCAGTGCTCAGGGTGAGGGGGAGACCCAGTACTTC. This sequence encodes CASSAQGEGETQYF.

The gene calls are TRBV7-9 and TRBJ2-2; D remains ambiguous. Germline CDR1 reads SEHNR; CDR2 reads FQNEAQ (reference sequence). The ends were cut back, 5 bases at V and 8 bases at J, with 12 bases in the middle. CDR3 size: 13 residues. The CDR3 DNA sequence: TGTGCCAGCAGCCCAGTGTCGAGGGGGGAGCTGTTTTTT. It codes for CASSPVSRGELFF.